This T cell receptor beta chain emerged from a study of blood T cell repertoires in COVID-19. In the original processing: Estimated nucleated cell counts came from reference gene primer amplification. The assay was immunoSEQ multiplex PCR, and TCRdb's table has in-frame clones only and misses some. The V and J calls and clone size were taken over from that table, and D and trimming were inferred from the DNA. The sample contains about 140,000 clones, roughly 89% of which appear only once. The CDR3 extends over 13 amino acids. Per the germline V gene, CDR1 is SNHLY and CDR2 is FYNNEI. Trimming took 6 bases from V and 4 from J, leaving 12 bases between them.

The sequencing input was peripheral blood. This clonotype was sampled from a woman aged 35 to 49 with acute or convalescent COVID-19. The chain uses TRBV2 and TRBJ1-2; the D gene is possibly TRBD1 (6 bases). The CDR3: CASSPMDSYGYTF. The CDR3 DNA is TGTGCCAGCAGCCCCATGGACAGCTATGGCTACACCTTC.